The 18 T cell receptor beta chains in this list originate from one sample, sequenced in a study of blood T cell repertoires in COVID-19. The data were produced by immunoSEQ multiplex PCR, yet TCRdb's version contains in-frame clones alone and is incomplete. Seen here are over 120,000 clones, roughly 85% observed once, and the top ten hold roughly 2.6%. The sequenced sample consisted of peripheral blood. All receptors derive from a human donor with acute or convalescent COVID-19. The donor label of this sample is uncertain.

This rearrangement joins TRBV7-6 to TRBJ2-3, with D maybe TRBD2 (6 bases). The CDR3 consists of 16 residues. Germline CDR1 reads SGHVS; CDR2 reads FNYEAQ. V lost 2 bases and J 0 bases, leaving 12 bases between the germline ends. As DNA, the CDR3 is TGTGCCAGCAGCTTACCGCGGGGATCTAGCACAGATACGCAGTATTTT. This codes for CASSLPRGSSTDTQYF.

DNA of the CDR3: TGTGCCAGCAGCCCAGGGACAGGCCAAGAGACCCAGTACTTC. This translates into CASSPGTGQETQYF. V usage is TRBV6-2 or TRBV6-3 and J usage is TRBJ2-5; 8 bases map to TRBD1. The V segment lost 6 bases and the J segment 1 base; nucleotides outside the gene matches: 4. There are 14 residues in the CDR3. CDR1 is MNHEY, CDR2 SVGEGT, per germline.

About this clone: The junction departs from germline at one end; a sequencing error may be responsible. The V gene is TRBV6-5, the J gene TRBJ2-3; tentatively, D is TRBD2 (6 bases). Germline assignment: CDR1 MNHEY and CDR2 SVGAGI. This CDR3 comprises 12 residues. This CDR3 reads CASSSSPGLTNF. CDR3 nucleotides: TGTGCCAGCAGTTCGTCTCCGGGACTTACGAATTTT.

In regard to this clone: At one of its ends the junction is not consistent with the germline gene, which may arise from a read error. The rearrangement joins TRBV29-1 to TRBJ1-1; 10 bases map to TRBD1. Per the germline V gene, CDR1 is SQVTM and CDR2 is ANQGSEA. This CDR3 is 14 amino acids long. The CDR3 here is CSAERQGATGISFF. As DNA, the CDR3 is TGCAGCGCTGAACGACAGGGGGCCACGGGCATTTCTTTCTTT.

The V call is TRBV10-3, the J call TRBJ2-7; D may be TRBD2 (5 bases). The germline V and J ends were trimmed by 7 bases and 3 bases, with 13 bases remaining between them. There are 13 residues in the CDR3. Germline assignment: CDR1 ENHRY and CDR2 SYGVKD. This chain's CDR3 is CAIKAAGGYEQYV. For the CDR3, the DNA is TGTGCCATCAAAGCGGCAGGAGGCTACGAGCAGTACGTC.

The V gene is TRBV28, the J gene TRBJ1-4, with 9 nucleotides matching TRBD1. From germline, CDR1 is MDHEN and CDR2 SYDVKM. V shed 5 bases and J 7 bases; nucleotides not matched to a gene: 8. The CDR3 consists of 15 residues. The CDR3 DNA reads TGTGCCAGCAGTCCACCCGGGACAGGGAGTGAAAAACTGTTTTTT. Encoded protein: CASSPPGTGSEKLFF.

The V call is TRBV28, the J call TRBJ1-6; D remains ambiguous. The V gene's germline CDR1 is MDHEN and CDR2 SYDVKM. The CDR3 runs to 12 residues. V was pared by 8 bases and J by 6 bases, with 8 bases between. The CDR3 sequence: CASHLLNSPLHF. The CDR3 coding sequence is TGTGCCAGCCATTTACTTAATTCACCCCTCCACTTT.

The CDR3, as DNA: TGTGCCAGCAGGCGGACAGGGGCAGCTAACTATGGCTACACCTTC. This encodes CASRRTGAANYGYTF. The chain uses TRBV6-5 and TRBJ1-2, with 9 bases matching TRBD1. V lost 6 bases, J lost 0 bases, and 5 bases stayed unmatched. Germline assignment: CDR1 MNHEY and CDR2 SVGAGI. The CDR3 totals 15 residues.

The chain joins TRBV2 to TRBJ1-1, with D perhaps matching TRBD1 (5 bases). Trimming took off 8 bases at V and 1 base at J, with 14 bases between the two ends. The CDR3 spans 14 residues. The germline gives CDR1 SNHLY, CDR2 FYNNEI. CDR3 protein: CASQRQTGNTEAFF. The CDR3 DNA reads TGTGCCAGCCAGAGACAGACCGGGAACACTGAAGCTTTCTTT.

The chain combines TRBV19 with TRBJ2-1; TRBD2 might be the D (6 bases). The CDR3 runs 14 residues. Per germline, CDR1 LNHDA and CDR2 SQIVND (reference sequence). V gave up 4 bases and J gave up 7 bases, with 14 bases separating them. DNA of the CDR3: TGTGCCAGTAGTAGAACCGGGACTTTTAATGAGCAGTTCTTC. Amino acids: CASSRTGTFNEQFF.

The CDR3 loop is CASSGQGDSYEQYF. DNA of the CDR3: TGTGCCAGCTCTGGACAGGGGGACTCCTACGAGCAGTACTTC. The V and J genes are TRBV19 and TRBJ2-7; 10 bases fit TRBD1. Losses at the gene ends were 9 bases for V and 0 bases for J; bases not matched to a gene: 5. The CDR3 loop spans 14 amino acids. Germline CDR1 reads LNHDA; CDR2 reads SQIVND (reference sequence). Filled out from reference TRBV19 and TRBJ2-7, the complete variable domain reads DGGITQSPKYLFRKEGQNVTLSCEQNLNHDAMYWYRQDPGQGLRLIYYSQIVNDFQKGDIAEGYSVSREKKESFPLTVTSAQKNPTAFYLCASSGQGDSYEQYFGPGTRLTVT.

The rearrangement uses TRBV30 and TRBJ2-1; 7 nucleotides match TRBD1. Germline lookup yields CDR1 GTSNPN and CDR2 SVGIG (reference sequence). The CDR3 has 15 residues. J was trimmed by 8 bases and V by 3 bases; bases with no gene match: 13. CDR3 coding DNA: TGTGCCTGGAGGCGTAGACAGGGCTCTGACCATGAGCAGTTCTTC. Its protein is CAWRRRQGSDHEQFF. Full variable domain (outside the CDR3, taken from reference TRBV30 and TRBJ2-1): SQTIHQWPATLVQPVGSPLSLECTVEGTSNPNLYWYRQAAGRGLQLLFYSVGIGQISSEVPQNLSASRPQDRQFILSSKKLLLSDSGFYLCAWRRRQGSDHEQFFGPGTRLTVL.

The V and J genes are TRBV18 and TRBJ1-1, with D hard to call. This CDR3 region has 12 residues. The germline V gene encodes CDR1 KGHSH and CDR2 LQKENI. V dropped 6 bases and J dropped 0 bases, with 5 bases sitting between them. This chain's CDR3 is CASSRLNTEAFF. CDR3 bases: TGTGCCAGCTCGCGCCTGAACACTGAAGCTTTCTTT.

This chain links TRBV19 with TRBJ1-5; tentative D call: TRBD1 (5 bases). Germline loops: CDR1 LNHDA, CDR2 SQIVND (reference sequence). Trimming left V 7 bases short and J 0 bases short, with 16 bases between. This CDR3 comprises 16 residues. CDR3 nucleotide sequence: TGTGCCAGTATTGGTGGGGGAGGACATAGCAATCAGCCCCAGCATTTT. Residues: CASIGGGGHSNQPQHF.

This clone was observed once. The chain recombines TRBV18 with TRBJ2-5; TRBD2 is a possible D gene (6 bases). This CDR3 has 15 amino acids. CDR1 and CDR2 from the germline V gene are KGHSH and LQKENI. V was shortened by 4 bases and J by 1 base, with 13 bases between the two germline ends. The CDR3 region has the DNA TGTGCCAGCTCACGCGGTAGCGGATCCCAAGAGACCCAGTACTTC. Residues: CASSRGSGSQETQYF. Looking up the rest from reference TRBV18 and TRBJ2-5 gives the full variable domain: NAGVMQNPRHLVRRRGQEARLRCSPMKGHSHVYWYRQLPEEGLKFMVYLQKENIIDESGMPKERFSAEFPKEGPSILRIQQVVRGDSAAYFCASSRGSGSQETQYFGPGTRLLVL.

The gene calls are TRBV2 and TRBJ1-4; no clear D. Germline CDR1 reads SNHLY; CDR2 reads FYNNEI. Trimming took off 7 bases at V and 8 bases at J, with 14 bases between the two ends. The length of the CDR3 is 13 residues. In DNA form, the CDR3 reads TGTGCCAGCAATGTAAGGGAGGAAGAAAAACTGTTTTTT. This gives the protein CASNVREEEKLFF.

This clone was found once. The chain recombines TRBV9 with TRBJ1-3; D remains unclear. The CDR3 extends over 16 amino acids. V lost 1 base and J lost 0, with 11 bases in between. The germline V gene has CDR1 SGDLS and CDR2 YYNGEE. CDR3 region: CASSVNLLSSGNTIYF. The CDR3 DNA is TGTGCCAGCAGCGTAAATTTACTAAGCTCTGGAAACACCATATATTTT.

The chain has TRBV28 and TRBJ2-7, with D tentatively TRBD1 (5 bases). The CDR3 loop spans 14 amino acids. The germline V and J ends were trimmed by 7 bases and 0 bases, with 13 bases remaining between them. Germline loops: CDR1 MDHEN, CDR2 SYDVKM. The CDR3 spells CASIPTESSYEQYF. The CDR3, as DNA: TGTGCCAGCATCCCGACAGAGAGCTCCTACGAGCAGTACTTC.